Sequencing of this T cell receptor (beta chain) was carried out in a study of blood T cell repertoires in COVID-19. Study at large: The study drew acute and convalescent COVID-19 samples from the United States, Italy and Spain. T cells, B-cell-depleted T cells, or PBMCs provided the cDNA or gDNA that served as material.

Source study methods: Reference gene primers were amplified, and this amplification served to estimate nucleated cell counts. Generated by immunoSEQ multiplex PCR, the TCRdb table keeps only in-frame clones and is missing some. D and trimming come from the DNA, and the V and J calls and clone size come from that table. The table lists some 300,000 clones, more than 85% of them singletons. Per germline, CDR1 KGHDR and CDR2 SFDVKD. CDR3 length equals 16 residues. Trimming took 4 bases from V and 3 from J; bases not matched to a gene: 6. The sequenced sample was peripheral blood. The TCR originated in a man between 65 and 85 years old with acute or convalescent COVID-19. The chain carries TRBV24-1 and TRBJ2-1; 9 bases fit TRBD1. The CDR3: CATSDSGTGIYNEQFF. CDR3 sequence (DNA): TGTGCCACCAGTGACTCCGGGACAGGGATCTACAATGAGCAGTTCTTC.